This T cell receptor beta chain derives from a study of shared clonotypes between healthy human individuals. The CDR3 runs to 13 residues. Per germline, CDR1 SNHLY and CDR2 FYNNEI. The J segment lost 5 bases and the V segment lost 5 bases, leaving 4 bases of the junction unmatched. This clone has more than one count but fewer than ten. Its antigen remains unknown. Donors comprised healthy HIV-negative adults lacking recent acute infections or vaccinations. The donors, all of them Caucasian adults, lived in Nashville, Tennessee. Study observations and caveats: Tissue TCR repertoires likely differ from these blood-only repertoires.

The unsorted PBMC replicate PCRs were performed with about 300 ng DNA, around 32,000 T cell genomes. Some clones are missing from TCRdb's copy, which holds only in-frame ones; the method was immunoSEQ multiplex PCR. The data show about 560,000 clones, around 78% seen once. V gene TRBV2 combines with J gene TRBJ1-2; 8 nucleotides agree with TRBD1. Material: PBMCs. The receptor was derived from a middle-aged woman in good health. Some clones in this sample may be carry-over from other donors' samples. The CDR3 loop reads CASSQGAGYGYTF. The DNA for the CDR3 is TGTGCCAGCAGTCAGGGGGCCGGGTATGGCTACACCTTC. The full variable domain, in which reference TRBV2 and TRBJ1-2 provide the parts outside the CDR3, is EPEVTQTPSHQVTQMGQEVILRCVPISNHLYFYWYRQILGQKVEFLVSFYNNEISEKSEIFDDQFSVERPDGSNFTLKIRSTKLEDSAMYFCASSQGAGYGYTFGSGTRLTVV.